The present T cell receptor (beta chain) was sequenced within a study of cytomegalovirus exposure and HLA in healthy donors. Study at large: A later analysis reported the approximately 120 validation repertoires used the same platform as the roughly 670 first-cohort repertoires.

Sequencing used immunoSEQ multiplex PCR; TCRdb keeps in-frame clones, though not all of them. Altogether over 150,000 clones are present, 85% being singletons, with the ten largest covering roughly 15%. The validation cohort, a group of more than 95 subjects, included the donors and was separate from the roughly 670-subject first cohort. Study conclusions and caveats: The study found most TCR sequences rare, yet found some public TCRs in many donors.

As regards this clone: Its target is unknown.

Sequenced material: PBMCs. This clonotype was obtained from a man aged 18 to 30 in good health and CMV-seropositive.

The CDR3 loop is CASSSTGADTQYF. CDR3 sequence (DNA): TGTGCCAGCAGCTCCACAGGGGCAGATACGCAGTATTTT. This chain uses TRBV5-6 with TRBJ2-3; the match to TRBD1 covers 7 bases. Looked up from germline, CDR1 is SGHDT and CDR2 is YYEEEE. The CDR3 is made up of 13 amino acids. The V and J ends lost 3 bases and 4 bases, in that order; junction bases with no gene match: 2.